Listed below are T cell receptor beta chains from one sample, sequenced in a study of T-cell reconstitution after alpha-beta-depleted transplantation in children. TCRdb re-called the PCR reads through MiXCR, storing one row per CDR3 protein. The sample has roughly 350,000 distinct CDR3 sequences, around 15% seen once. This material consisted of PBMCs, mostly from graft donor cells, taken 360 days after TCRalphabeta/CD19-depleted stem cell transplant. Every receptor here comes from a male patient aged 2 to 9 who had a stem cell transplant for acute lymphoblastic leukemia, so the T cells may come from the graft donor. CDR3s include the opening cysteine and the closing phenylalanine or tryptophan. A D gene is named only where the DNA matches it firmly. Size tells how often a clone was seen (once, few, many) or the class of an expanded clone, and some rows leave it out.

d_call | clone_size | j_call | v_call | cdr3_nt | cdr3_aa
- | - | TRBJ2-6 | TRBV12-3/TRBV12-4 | TGTGCCAGCAGTTTTCGGGTGGCTGGGGCCAACGTCCTGACTTTC | CASSFRVAGANVLTF
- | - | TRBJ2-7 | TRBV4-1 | TGCGCCAGCAGCCGCACGGAGTACTTC | CASSRTEYF
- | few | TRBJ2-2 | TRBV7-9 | TGTGCCAGCAGCTTAGTACCCCGACCGAGGAACACCGGGGAGCTGTTTTTT | CASSLVPRPRNTGELFF
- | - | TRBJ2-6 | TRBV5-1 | TGCGCCAGCAGCTTAATGGGTGCCAGCTCTGGGGCCAACGTCCTGACTTTC | CASSLMGASSGANVLTF
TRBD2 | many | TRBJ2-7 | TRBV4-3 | TGCGCCAGCAGCAAAGAGCCAGCGGGAGGGCCGTACGAGCAGTACTTC | CASSKEPAGGPYEQYF
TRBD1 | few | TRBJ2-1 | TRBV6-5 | TGTGCCAGCAGTTACAAAACCGGGACAGGGCGCAATGAGCAGTTCTTC | CASSYKTGTGRNEQFF
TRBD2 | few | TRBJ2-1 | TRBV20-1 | TGCAGTGCTAGTGGGGACACCCAGAGCCCAAGCGGGGGCCCTGGGGACAATGAGCAGTTCTTC | CSASGDTQSPSGGPGDNEQFF
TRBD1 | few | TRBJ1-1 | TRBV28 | TGTGCCAGCAGTTCTCCCGGGACAGCGAACACTGAAGCTTTCTTT | CASSSPGTANTEAFF
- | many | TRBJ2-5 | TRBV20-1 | TGCAGTGCTATCTGGCAGAAAGAGACCCAGTACTTC | CSAIWQKETQYF
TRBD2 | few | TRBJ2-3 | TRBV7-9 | TGTGCCAGCAGCTTATCCCTGTTGGGAGGGACTACAGATACGCAGTATTTT | CASSLSLLGGTTDTQYF
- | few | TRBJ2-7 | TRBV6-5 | TGTGCCAGCAGTTCCGAATTTTTCGCCCACGAGCAGTACTTC | CASSSEFFAHEQYF
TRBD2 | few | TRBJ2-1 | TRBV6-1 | TGTGCCAGCATCGCCCGGGAGGGGACTCGAACCTACAATGAGCAGTTCTTC | CASIAREGTRTYNEQFF
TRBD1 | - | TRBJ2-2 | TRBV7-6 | TGTGCCAGCAGCCCGCCCACAGGGGGAGGCGGGGAGCTGTTTTTT | CASSPPTGGGGELFF
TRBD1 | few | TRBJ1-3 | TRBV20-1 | TGCAGTGCAACGACAGGGGACGGAGGAAACACCATATATTTT | CSATTGDGGNTIYF
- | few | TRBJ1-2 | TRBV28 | TGTGCCAGCATCAATCCAATGTGGGAAGCCTATGGCTACACCTTC | CASINPMWEAYGYTF
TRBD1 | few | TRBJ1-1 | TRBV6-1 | TGTGCCAGCAGTCAGACAGGGGGCCCCCTAGATGGAGCTTTCTTT | CASSQTGGPLDGAFF
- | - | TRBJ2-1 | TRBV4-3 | TGCGCCAGCAGCCAAGTACCTTACAATGAGCAGTTCTTC | CASSQVPYNEQFF
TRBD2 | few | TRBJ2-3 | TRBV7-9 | TGTGCCAGCAGCTTTGGGGGGACTAGCAGCACAGATACGCAGTATTTT | CASSFGGTSSTDTQYF
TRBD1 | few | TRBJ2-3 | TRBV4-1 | TGCGCCAGCAGCCTCAGGACAGGGGGGCGGACAGATACGCAGTATTTT | CASSLRTGGRTDTQYF
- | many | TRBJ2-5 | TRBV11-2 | TGTGCCAGCAGCTTAGGCAGGAGGGAGACCCAGTACTTC | CASSLGRRETQYF
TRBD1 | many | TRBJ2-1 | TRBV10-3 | TGTGCCATCAGTGAGGAAGGACAGGTTTATGGGGATGAGCAGTTCTTC | CAISEEGQVYGDEQFF
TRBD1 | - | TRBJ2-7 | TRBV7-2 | TGTGCCAGCAGCTTAATGTCCGGGCGGACAGGGTCTTACGAGCAGTACTTC | CASSLMSGRTGSYEQYF
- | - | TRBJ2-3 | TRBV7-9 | TGTGCCAGCACCAAAACCTTAGTATCCTCCACAGATACGCAGTATTTT | CASTKTLVSSTDTQYF
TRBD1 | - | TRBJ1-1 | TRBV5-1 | TGCGCCAGCAGCTTTGGACAGGGGGGATGGAACACTGAAGCTTTCTTT | CASSFGQGGWNTEAFF
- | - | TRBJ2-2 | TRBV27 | TGTGCCAGCAGTTTGGGGGGTCCTTACGGGGAGCTGTTTTTT | CASSLGGPYGELFF
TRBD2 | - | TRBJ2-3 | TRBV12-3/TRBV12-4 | TGTGCCAGCAGCCTCGGGACTAGCGGAGCTGCTAGCACAGATACGCAGTATTTT | CASSLGTSGAASTDTQYF
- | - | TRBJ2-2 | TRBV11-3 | TGTGCCAGCAGCCCCTTCCGAGAAGGCACCGGGGAGCTGTTTTTT | CASSPFREGTGELFF
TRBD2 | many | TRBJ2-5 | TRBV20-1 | TGCAGTGCTAGAGGTCCGGCGGGAGGGCCTCGGGAGACCCAGTACTTC | CSARGPAGGPRETQYF
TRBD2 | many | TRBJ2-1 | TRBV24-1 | TGTGCCACCAGTGATACGGGACTAGCGGGAAGCGGTGAGCAGTTCTTC | CATSDTGLAGSGEQFF
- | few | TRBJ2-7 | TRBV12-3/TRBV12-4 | TGTGCCAGCAGTTCCCCTATTAGCGACGAGCAGTACTTC | CASSSPISDEQYF
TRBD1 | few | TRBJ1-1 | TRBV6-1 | TGTGCCAGCAGGCCCGCGAGGGGGCGGGGGACTGAAGCTTTCTTT | CASRPARGRGTEAFF
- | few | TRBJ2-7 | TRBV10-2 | TGCGCCAGCAGTGAGTCTAACTCCGTAACCTACGAGCAGTACTTC | CASSESNSVTYEQYF
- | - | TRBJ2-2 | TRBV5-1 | TGCGCCAGCAGCTTGGCCCCAGGGACGGGCGGGGAGCTGTTTTTT | CASSLAPGTGGELFF
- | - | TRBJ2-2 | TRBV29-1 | TGCAGCGTTGAGTCGGTGAACACCGGGGAGCTGTTTTTT | CSVESVNTGELFF
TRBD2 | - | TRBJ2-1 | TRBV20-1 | TGCTGTGCTAGACCGGGACTAGCGGGAGGGTTCTCCTACAATGAGCAGTTCTTC | CCARPGLAGGFSYNEQFF
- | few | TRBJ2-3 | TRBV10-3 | TGTGCCATCAGGGCACCAAGCACAGATACGCAGTATTTT | CAIRAPSTDTQYF
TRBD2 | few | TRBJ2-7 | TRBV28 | TGTGCCAGCAGTCACCCATTAGCGGGAGGGAAACCCTACGAGCAGTACTTC | CASSHPLAGGKPYEQYF
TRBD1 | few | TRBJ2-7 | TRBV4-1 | TGCGCCAGCAGCACTGAACAGGGGGTAGGTTACGAGCAGTACTTC | CASSTEQGVGYEQYF
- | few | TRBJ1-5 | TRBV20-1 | TGCAGTGCCAGACGGCATAGCAATCAGCCCCAGCATTTT | CSARRHSNQPQHF
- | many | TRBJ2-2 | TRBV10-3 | TGTGCCATCACTAGCCTCACCGGGGAGCTGTTTTTT | CAITSLTGELFF
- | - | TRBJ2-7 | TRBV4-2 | TGTGCCAGCAGCCGCCCAGGGGTGCGATTCTACGAGCAGTACTTC | CASSRPGVRFYEQYF